Listed below are T cell receptor beta chains from one sample, sequenced in a study of regulatory T cells in long-lasting Graves disease. MiXCR, applied by TCRdb to the multiplex PCR reads, yields one record per CDR3 protein. The repertoire holds 450,000 to 500,000 distinct CDR3 sequences, 15% to 20% seen once, with less than 15% in the top ten. The data also belong to a second study, concerning T cells in Graves' hyperthyroidism and ophthalmopathy.

Sequenced material: peripheral blood mononuclear cells (PBMCs), taken at new diagnosis, from a patient treated with antithyroid drugs. Every receptor here comes from a middle-aged man with Graves disease. Both conserved end residues are part of each CDR3. D genes are given only for firm matches.

v_gene	j_gene	d_gene	CDR3aa
TRBV5-1	TRBJ2-1	TRBD2	CASSLDNGRVDEQFF
TRBV28	TRBJ1-5	-	CASSFEGQPQHF
TRBV6-2/TRBV6-3	TRBJ2-7	TRBD2	CASKQVGTSSSGYEQYF
TRBV11-2	TRBJ1-2	TRBD1	CASSSGTGKGYTF
TRBV7-2	TRBJ2-2	TRBD1	CASSLYAAGQGTGELFF
TRBV3-1	TRBJ2-1	TRBD1	CASSQEGQGLDEQFF
TRBV9	TRBJ2-3	TRBD2	CASSVGEGVAGRADTQYF
TRBV5-1	TRBJ1-4	TRBD1	CASSLEDRGVKLFF
TRBV20-1	TRBJ2-7	-	CSARDRGRDTEQYF
TRBV9	TRBJ2-3	TRBD2	CASSDKKGTRRRGDTQYF
TRBV20-1	TRBJ2-3	-	CSARLGDTQYF
TRBV2	TRBJ2-2	-	CASSERTVLNTGELFF
TRBV19	TRBJ1-2	-	CASSQDTIQTGGYTF
TRBV12-3/TRBV12-4	TRBJ2-1	-	CASSLGFSGYNEQFF
TRBV11-3	TRBJ1-2	-	CASRDGAGYTF
TRBV11-2	TRBJ2-1	-	CASSISGFYNEQFF
TRBV27	TRBJ2-1	TRBD2	CASTTPHSGLAGLNEQFF
TRBV20-1	TRBJ2-3	-	CSASHQTTDTQYF
TRBV11-2	TRBJ2-3	TRBD2	CASSLELAGRDTQYF
TRBV10-3	TRBJ2-1	TRBD2	CAISEGREVYDEQFF
TRBV6-2/TRBV6-3	TRBJ1-2	-	CASSWTDGGYTF
TRBV20-1	TRBJ1-1	-	CSASKGWGQNTEAFF
TRBV9	TRBJ2-2	-	CASSAPPDRTGELFF
TRBV3-1	TRBJ2-3	TRBD2	CASSGSSGSNTDTQYF
TRBV6-2/TRBV6-3	TRBJ1-5	TRBD1	CASSSLGQGGNQPQHF
TRBV5-6	TRBJ2-2	-	CASSTGPRNTGELFF
TRBV28	TRBJ1-4	-	CASGGINEKLFF
TRBV28	TRBJ2-4	TRBD1	CASTLIGQGRNIQYF